The TCR beta chain under discussion was sequenced for a study of blood T cell repertoires in COVID-19. Study in general: Sites across the United States, Italy and Spain contributed samples from acute and convalescent COVID-19. PBMCs, B-cell-depleted T cells, or T cells provided the cDNA or gDNA that made up the material.

Per the original methods: It was from reference gene primer amplification that nucleated cell counts were estimated. TCRdb keeps only in-frame clones here, not all; method: immunoSEQ multiplex PCR. The D gene and trimming were derived from the DNA, and the V and J assignments and clone size from that table. The sample comprises about 170,000 clones, approximately 85% of which are singletons, and around 1.2% rests with the top ten. The V end was cut by 3 bases, the J end by 1 base, with 15 bases between. This CDR3 has 15 residues. The germline V gene encodes CDR1 DFQATT and CDR2 SNEGSKA (reference sequence).

The sequenced material came from peripheral blood. The gene calls are TRBV20-1 and TRBJ2-5; possible D gene TRBD2, 6 bases. The source is a man between 60 and 75 years old who had recovered from COVID-19. The CDR3 here is CSASGGANSQETQYF. The CDR3 bases are TGCAGTGCTAGTGGCGGGGCTAATTCCCAAGAGACCCAGTACTTC.